The 8 T cell receptor beta chains reported below all come from one sample, sequenced in a study of chemoradiotherapy in HPV16-positive cancers. Only in-frame clones appear in the TCRdb table, and some are missing; sequencing was by immunoSEQ multiplex PCR. The sample contains roughly 11,000 clones, about 77% of which appear only once. This specimen was taken from a patient who underwent chemoradiotherapy. These receptors were taken from a human donor with HPV-associated anogenital cancer.

The chain recombines TRBV4-1 with TRBJ1-5, with 10 bases that match TRBD1. Trimming took 0 bases from V and 0 from J; bases not matched to a gene: 5. The germline CDR1 and CDR2 sequences are MGHRA and YSYEKL. The CDR3 has 18 residues. The CDR3 DNA is TGCGCCAGCAGCCAAGATCGAAGGACAGGGGGTAGCAATCAGCCCCAGCATTTT. This codes for CASSQDRRTGGSNQPQHF.

V is TRBV5-1 and J is TRBJ2-2; the D is unclear. Germline CDR1 and CDR2: SGHRS and YFSETQ. The CDR3 consists of 15 residues. The V end lost 3 bases, the J end lost 6 bases, and 15 bases lay between the germline ends. The CDR3 DNA is TGCGCCAGCAGCTATAACGGCGAAGTCTCCGGGGAGCTGTTTTTT. Translated, it gives CASSYNGEVSGELFF.

This chain joins TRBV6-5 and TRBJ2-2; D unresolved. CDR1 is MNHEY and CDR2 is SVGAGI in the germline V gene. V lost 6 bases and J lost 10, with 12 bases in between. The CDR3 has 12 residues. The CDR3 here is CASSPEGAELFF. The DNA of the CDR3 is TGTGCCAGCAGCCCTGAAGGAGCGGAGCTGTTTTTT.

The V gene is TRBV19, the J gene TRBJ1-3; D remains ambiguous. V was shortened by 5 bases and J by 4 bases, with 9 bases between the two germline ends. The germline gives CDR1 LNHDA, CDR2 SQIVND (reference sequence). The CDR3 is made up of 13 amino acids. The CDR3 DNA is TGTGCCAGTAGTGGCCAACAGGGAAACACCATATATTTT. Translating gives CASSGQQGNTIYF.

Only a few counts were recorded for this clone. The chain has TRBV27 and TRBJ2-7, with TRBD2 as a possible D gene (6 bases). Germline values: CDR1 MNHEY, CDR2 SMNVEV (reference sequence). Deletions cut 5 bases from V and 6 bases from J, with 17 bases between. The CDR3 is 14 amino acids. The CDR3 spells CASSARDRRGEQYF. The CDR3 region has the DNA TGTGCCAGCAGTGCGCGGGATAGAAGGGGCGAGCAGTACTTC.

V gene TRBV10-1 combines with J gene TRBJ2-1; D unresolved. V lost 2 bases, J lost 12 bases, and 14 bases lay in between. This CDR3 region has 13 residues. Germline V gives CDR1 WNHNN, CDR2 SYGVQD (reference sequence). CDR3 sequence (DNA): TGCGCCAGCAGTGAGGAGGATCCTAAGCGGCAGTTCTTC. Its translation: CASSEEDPKRQFF.

This rearrangement joins TRBV6-1 to TRBJ1-2; D possibly corresponds to TRBD1 (6 bases). Between the trimmed V and J ends, which lost 2 bases and 7 bases, there was a span of 20 bases. Germline-derived CDR1 and CDR2 are MNHNS and SASEGT. CDR3 length: 16 residues. The CDR3 bases are TGTGCCAGCAGTGAATTATTTTTGGGGGCAGAGGGTGGCTACACCTTC. Translation: CASSELFLGAEGGYTF.

The chain carries TRBV9 and TRBJ2-1; D possibly uses TRBD1 or TRBD2 (7 bases each). The CDR3 length is 15 residues. In germline, CDR1 is SGDLS, CDR2 YYNGEE. The V and J ends lost 3 bases and 0 bases respectively, with 10 bases between them. The CDR3 reads CASSERDSSYNEQFF. CDR3 nucleotides: TGTGCCAGCAGCGAGCGGGACAGCTCCTACAATGAGCAGTTCTTC.